What follows are 17 T cell receptor beta chains derived from one specimen sequenced in a study of shared clonotypes between healthy human individuals. CD45RO-negative, CCR7-selected cells formed the naive CD8 fraction, which excluded terminally differentiated effector memory CD45RA+ cells. TCRdb's table, derived via immunoSEQ multiplex PCR, lists solely in-frame clones and lacks some. This sample has 1.5 million to 2.5 million clones, with around 96% found just once. Sequenced sample: naive CD8+ T cells sorted from blood. The origin of the receptors is a man aged 18-30 years in good health.

This rearrangement joins TRBV13 to TRBJ2-5; 7 bases match TRBD2. CDR1 is PRHDT and CDR2 is FYEKMQ in the germline V gene (reference sequence). CDR3 length: 16 amino acids. V gave up 5 bases and J gave up 2 bases; unmatched junction bases: 11. CDR3 DNA sequence: TGTGCCAGCAGCCTCAGCCATTGGGACTATCAAGAGACCCAGTACTTC. This gives the protein CASSLSHWDYQETQYF.

The chain is built from TRBV13 and TRBJ2-7, with TRBD2 identical over 8 bases. Looked up from germline, CDR1 is PRHDT and CDR2 is FYEKMQ (reference sequence). This CDR3 has 17 amino acids. Trimming cost V 1 base and J 2 bases; bases outside gene matches: 10. The CDR3 reads CASSLESAGGNPYEQYF. The CDR3 nucleotides are TGTGCCAGCAGCTTAGAGTCGGCGGGAGGCAATCCCTACGAGCAGTACTTC.

V usage is TRBV12-5 and J usage is TRBJ1-5; perhaps TRBD1 as D (5 bases). The CDR3 is 14 amino acids. Trimming left V 0 bases short and J 4 bases short, with 7 bases between. Per germline, CDR1 LGHNT and CDR2 FRNRAP. As DNA, the CDR3 is TGTGCTAGTGGTTTGGTAGACAGTAATCAGCCCCAGCATTTT. This codes for CASGLVDSNQPQHF.

The chain is built from TRBV2 and TRBJ2-7; no reliable D call. CDR1 and CDR2 from the germline V gene are SNHLY and FYNNEI. Trimming left V 3 bases short and J 2 bases short, with 8 bases between. There are 13 residues in the CDR3. CDR3 bases: TGTGCCAGCAGTGATAGACTCACCTACGAGCAGTACTTC. Its translation is CASSDRLTYEQYF.

The V call is TRBV5-1, the J call TRBJ2-7; TRBD2 agrees at 8 bases. The germline CDR1 and CDR2 sequences are SGHRS and YFSETQ. V shed 4 bases, J shed 5 bases, and the junction held 17 bases outside the gene matches. The CDR3 runs 17 residues. Here the CDR3 reads CASSTLPPGLVIDEQYF. CDR3 nucleotide sequence: TGCGCCAGCAGCACACTACCTCCGGGACTAGTGATCGACGAGCAGTACTTC.

This chain connects TRBV4-3 to TRBJ2-7, with D maybe TRBD2 (5 bases). The V gene lost 0 bases and the J gene lost 3 bases, with 12 bases spanning the gap. Germline V gene data show CDR1 as LGHNA and CDR2 as YSLEER. The CDR3 extends over 15 amino acids. CDR3 DNA: TGCGCCAGCAGCCAAGAAGGAGGCCTATTCTACGAGCAGTACTTC. It codes for CASSQEGGLFYEQYF.

The gene calls are TRBV7-6 and TRBJ2-2; D unresolved. V was clipped by 2 bases and J by 0 bases, with 13 bases between them. This CDR3 comprises 17 residues. CDR1 is SGHVS, CDR2 FNYEAQ, per germline. The CDR3 nucleotides read TGTGCCAGCAGCTTAAAGGTCTCACTATCGAACACCGGGGAGCTGTTTTTT. Translating it yields CASSLKVSLSNTGELFF. Together with reference TRBV7-6 and TRBJ2-2, the CDR3 gives the full variable domain: GAGVSQSPRYKVTKRGQDVALRCDPISGHVSLYWYRQALGQGPEFLTYFNYEAQQDKSGLPNDRFSAERPEGSISTLTIQRTEQRDSAMYRCASSLKVSLSNTGELFFGEGSRLTVL.

The chain links TRBV7-9 to TRBJ1-4, with a tentative D call TRBD1 (5 bases). CDR1 and CDR2 (germline): SEHNR, FQNEAQ (reference sequence). The CDR3 runs to 15 residues. V was cut by 4 bases and J by 3 bases, with 12 bases left in between. The CDR3 spells CASSSSTGANEKLFF. As DNA, the CDR3 is TGTGCCAGCAGCTCGAGTACAGGTGCTAATGAAAAACTGTTTTTT.

This clone was observed a handful of times. Other DNA variants within this sample encode the same CDR3. The chain recombines TRBV11-2 with TRBJ1-1; D remains ambiguous. Per the germline V gene, CDR1 is SGHAT and CDR2 is FQNNGV. CDR3 length: 13 amino acids. V was shortened by 1 base and J by 0 bases, with 3 bases between the two germline ends. The CDR3 here is CASSLGVNTEAFF. CDR3 nucleotides: TGTGCCAGCAGCTTAGGGGTGAACACTGAAGCTTTCTTT.

The chain has TRBV27 and TRBJ1-5; 8 positions agree with TRBD1. The CDR3 has 15 residues. Germline trimming cut 5 bases from V and 6 bases from J; bases unmatched to any gene: 9. Per the germline V gene, CDR1 is MNHEY and CDR2 is SMNVEV (reference sequence). The CDR3 is CASSPYGQGGQPQHF. The CDR3 coding sequence is TGTGCCAGCAGTCCCTATGGACAGGGAGGTCAGCCCCAGCATTTT.

This chain joins TRBV27 and TRBJ2-6; 10 bases are a match to TRBD1. This CDR3 contains 22 residues. Germline CDR1 is MNHEY and CDR2 is SMNVEV (reference sequence). With 2 bases clipped from V and 0 bases from J, the junction kept 16 bases outside the gene matches. CDR3 region: CASSLHPLGTGDQNSGANVLTF. CDR3 bases: TGTGCCAGCAGTTTACACCCCCTAGGGACAGGGGACCAAAACTCTGGGGCCAACGTCCTGACTTTC.

This clone was seen once. The rearrangement uses TRBV11-2 and TRBJ2-7, with 7 bases aligning to TRBD1. Germline V gives CDR1 SGHAT, CDR2 FQNNGV. Trimming removed 6 bases from V and 7 bases from J; junction bases left unmatched: 15. The CDR3 totals 15 residues. Here the CDR3 DNA reads TGTGCCAGCAGACCTCGGGACAGCCCTCCCTGGGAGCAGTACTTC. Its translation: CASRPRDSPPWEQYF.

The V gene is TRBV5-6, the J gene TRBJ2-3, with TRBD1 matching over 11 bases. Looked up from germline, CDR1 is SGHDT and CDR2 is YYEEEE. The CDR3 runs to 15 residues. The V and J ends lost 3 bases and 4 bases, in that order; junction bases with no gene match: 4. The CDR3 sequence is CASSSGTGGADTQYF. The CDR3 nucleotides are TGTGCCAGCAGCTCCGGGACAGGGGGGGCAGATACGCAGTATTTT.

The J gene is TRBJ2-7, the V gene TRBV10-1; the D is unclear. Germline V gives CDR1 WNHNN, CDR2 SYGVQD (reference sequence). Trimming pared 2 bases from V and 0 bases from J, leaving 8 bases between. This CDR3 has 14 amino acids. The CDR3 region has the DNA TGCGCCAGCAGTGAGGAAGGAAACTCCTACGAGCAGTACTTC. Protein sequence: CASSEEGNSYEQYF.

This chain connects TRBV29-1 to TRBJ1-2; D is unclear. The CDR3 loop spans 11 amino acids. V lost 2 bases and J 5 bases, leaving 6 bases between the germline ends. Germline V gene data show CDR1 as SQVTM and CDR2 as ANQGSEA. The CDR3 sequence is CSVETLYGYTF. As DNA, the CDR3 is TGCAGCGTTGAAACCCTTTATGGCTACACCTTC. Full variable domain (missing parts from reference TRBV29-1 and TRBJ1-2): SAVISQKPSRDICQRGTSLTIQCQVDSQVTMMFWYRQQPGQSLTLIATANQGSEATYESGFVIDKFPISRPNLTFSTLTVSNMSPEDSSIYLCSVETLYGYTFGSGTRLTVV.

The chain combines TRBV19 with TRBJ1-2; D perhaps matches TRBD1 (5 bases). Per the germline V gene, CDR1 is LNHDA and CDR2 is SQIVND (reference sequence). V was pared by 1 base and J by 10 bases, with 13 bases between. The CDR3 is 13 amino acids. CDR3 in amino acids: CASSIVGGTYYTF. The CDR3, as DNA: TGTGCCAGTAGTATAGTCGGCGGGACCTACTACACCTTC.

The V gene is TRBV27, the J gene TRBJ2-5; tentative D call: TRBD2 (5 bases). CDR3 length: 14 amino acids. The V end lost 8 bases, the J end lost 4 bases, and 17 bases lay between the germline ends. Germline V CDR1 and CDR2: MNHEY, SMNVEV (reference sequence). The CDR3 loop reads CASGEGGVPETQYF. The CDR3 DNA sequence: TGTGCCAGCGGAGAGGGTGGGGTCCCAGAGACCCAGTACTTC.